In this sample, the clone carrying this TCR beta chain turned up once. The sample is drawn from a study of control samples from healthy donors and cancer patients. With 3 bases clipped from V and 1 base from J, the junction kept 13 bases outside the gene matches. Germline CDR1 is SGHAT and CDR2 is FQNNGV. The length of the CDR3 is 18 residues. This table comes from immunoSEQ multiplex PCR, and its TCRdb copy is limited to in-frame clones, with some not included. In the table there are approximately 83,000 clones, approximately 93% of which are singletons. The receptor comes from a woman aged 25-40 years in good health. Sequences were obtained from blood. The genes are TRBV11-2 and TRBJ2-7; 9 bases map to TRBD2. CDR3 nucleotide sequence: TGTGCCAGCAGCTTCACTCCACATAGGACTAGCGAATCCTACGAGCAGTACTTC. This encodes CASSFTPHRTSESYEQYF.